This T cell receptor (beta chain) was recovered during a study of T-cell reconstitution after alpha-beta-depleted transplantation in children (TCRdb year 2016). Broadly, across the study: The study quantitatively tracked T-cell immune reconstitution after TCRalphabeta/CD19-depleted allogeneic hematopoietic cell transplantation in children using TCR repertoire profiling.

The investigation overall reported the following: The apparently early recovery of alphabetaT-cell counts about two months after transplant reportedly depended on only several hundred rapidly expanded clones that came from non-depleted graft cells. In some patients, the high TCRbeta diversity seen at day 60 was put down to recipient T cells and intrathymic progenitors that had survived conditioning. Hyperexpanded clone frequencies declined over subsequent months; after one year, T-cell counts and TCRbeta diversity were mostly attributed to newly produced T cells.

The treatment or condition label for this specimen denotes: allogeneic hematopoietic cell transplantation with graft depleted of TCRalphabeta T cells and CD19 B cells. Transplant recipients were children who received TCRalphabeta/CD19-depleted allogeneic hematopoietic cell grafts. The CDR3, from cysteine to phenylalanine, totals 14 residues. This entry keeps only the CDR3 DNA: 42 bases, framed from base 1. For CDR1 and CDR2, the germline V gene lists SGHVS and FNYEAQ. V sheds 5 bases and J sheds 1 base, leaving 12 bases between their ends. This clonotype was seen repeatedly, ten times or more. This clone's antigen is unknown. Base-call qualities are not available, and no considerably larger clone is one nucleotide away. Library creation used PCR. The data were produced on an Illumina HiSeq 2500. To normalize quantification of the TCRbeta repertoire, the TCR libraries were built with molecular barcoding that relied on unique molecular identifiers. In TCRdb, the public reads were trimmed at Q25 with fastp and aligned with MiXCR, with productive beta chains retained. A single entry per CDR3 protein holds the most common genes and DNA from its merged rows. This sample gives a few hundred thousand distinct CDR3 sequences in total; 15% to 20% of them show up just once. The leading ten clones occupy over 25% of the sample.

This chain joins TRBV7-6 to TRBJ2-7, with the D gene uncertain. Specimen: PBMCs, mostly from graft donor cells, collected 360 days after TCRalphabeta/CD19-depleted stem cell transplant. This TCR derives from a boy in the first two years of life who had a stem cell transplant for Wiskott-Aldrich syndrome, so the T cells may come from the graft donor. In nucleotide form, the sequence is TGTGCCAGCAGCCCCTCATTGGGATCCTACGAGCAGTACTTC. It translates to CASSPSLGSYEQYF.